The 28 T cell receptor beta chains in this list originate from one sample, sequenced in a study of regulatory T cells in long-lasting Graves disease. Building of the TCR beta libraries involved iRepertoire HTBI primers and Arm-PCR of CDR3 regions. From the multiplex PCR reads, TCRdb called clonotypes with MiXCR, one entry per CDR3 protein. The repertoire holds roughly 360,000 distinct CDR3 sequences, roughly 24% seen once, with around 30% in the top ten. Sample time point: persistent/refractory GD, antithyroid drugs over 5 years with positive TRAb. Making the TCR library involved RNA that had been extracted from PBMCs. This sample comprised peripheral blood mononuclear cells (PBMCs), obtained when the disease was refractory, from a patient treated with antithyroid drugs. These receptors were collected from a woman in her thirties or forties with Graves disease.

At least ten counts were recorded for this clonotype. V is TRBV7-3 and J is TRBJ2-5; 9 bases align to TRBD2. CDR3 length equals 14 residues. Losses at the gene ends were 5 bases for V and 4 bases for J; bases not matched to a gene: 5. The V gene's germline CDR1 is SGHTA and CDR2 FQGTGA. The CDR3 is CASSLGGGAETQYF. CDR3 sequence (DNA): TGTGCCAGCAGCCTTGGCGGGGGGGCAGAGACCCAGTACTTC.

The CDR3 here is CASSLNIGLAGANVLTF. The CDR3 DNA reads as TGTGCCAGCAGTTTAAACATAGGGCTCGCTGGGGCCAACGTCCTGACTTTC. The rearrangement uses TRBV27 and TRBJ2-6, with D hard to call. The CDR3 is 17 residues long. V lost 2 bases and J 2 bases, leaving 13 bases between the germline ends. CDR1 and CDR2 from the germline V gene are MNHEY and SMNVEV (reference sequence).

The chain employs TRBV12-3 or TRBV12-4 and TRBJ1-3; 9 positions match TRBD1. Unmatched junction bases numbered 10, after V lost 5 bases and J lost 5 bases. CDR3 length: 16 residues. CDR3 sequence reads: CASSGRDRATRNTIYF. The CDR3 coding sequence is TGTGCCAGCAGTGGGCGGGACAGGGCGACCCGAAACACCATATATTTT.

This clonotype turned up a few times. The chain couples TRBV29-1 to TRBJ2-7; 8 bases are shared with TRBD1. The CDR3 contains 12 residues. V gave up 6 bases and J gave up 0 bases; unmatched junction bases: 1. CDR1 and CDR2 (germline): SQVTM, ANQGSEA. The CDR3 DNA reads as TGCAGCGTCAGGGGGCCCTCCTACGAGCAGTACTTC. Residues: CSVRGPSYEQYF.

The rearrangement links TRBV24-1 to TRBJ2-2; 7 nucleotides agree with TRBD1. Trimming at V came to 1 base and at J to 5 bases, leaving 6 bases not matched to a gene. The germline gives CDR1 KGHDR, CDR2 SFDVKD. The CDR3 covers 16 residues. CDR3 coding DNA: TGTGCCACCAGTGATTTTACAGGGGCGTGGACCGGGGAGCTGTTTTTT. Its protein product is CATSDFTGAWTGELFF.

This clonotype was counted a few times. This sequence joins TRBV14 and TRBJ2-2; possibly TRBD1 or TRBD2 for D (7 bases each). The germline gives CDR1 SGHDN, CDR2 FVKESK. V lost 4 bases and J 0 bases, leaving 18 bases between the germline ends. The CDR3 runs to 18 residues. The CDR3 protein is CASSPLPRGGANTGELFF. The DNA of the CDR3 is TGTGCCAGCAGCCCACTCCCCAGGGGGGGCGCGAACACCGGGGAGCTGTTTTTT.

This clonotype came up many times. The chain is built from TRBV5-1 and TRBJ1-5, with 7 bases identical to TRBD1. The ends lost 1 base at V and 7 bases at J; junction bases unmatched: 5. This CDR3 has 14 amino acids. Germline V gives CDR1 SGHRS, CDR2 YFSETQ. The CDR3 DNA reads as TGCGCCAGCAGCTTGACAGGGGATCGCCAGCCCCAGCATTTT. Translation: CASSLTGDRQPQHF.

The chain has TRBV7-2 and TRBJ2-1, with 9 bases aligning to TRBD2. Germline V gene sequence: CDR1 SGHTA, CDR2 FQGNSA. Unmatched junction bases numbered 6, after V lost 1 base and J lost 8 bases. The CDR3 is 15 residues long. The CDR3 protein is CASSLGGTSPHEQFF. The CDR3 bases are TGTGCCAGCAGCTTAGGGGGGACTAGCCCCCATGAGCAGTTCTTC.

This clonotype was seen ten or more times. The chain links TRBV12-3 or TRBV12-4 to TRBJ1-5; a weak D match, TRBD1 (5 bases). The CDR3 contains 14 residues. The ends were cut back, 6 bases at V and 2 bases at J, with 11 bases in the middle. The chain's CDR3 is CASSPGLGNQPQHF. The CDR3, as DNA: TGTGCCAGCAGCCCAGGGCTGGGCAATCAGCCCCAGCATTTT.

This clonotype occurred a few times. The chain is built from TRBV25-1 and TRBJ1-4; 8 bases align to TRBD1. The germline V gene has CDR1 MGHDK and CDR2 SYGVNS. The length of the CDR3 is 15 residues. The V gene end was trimmed by 4 bases and the J gene end by 7 bases; junction bases not matched to a gene: 8. The chain's CDR3 is CASSGGTGVVEKLFF. CDR3 nucleotides: TGTGCCAGCAGTGGAGGGACAGGCGTCGTTGAAAAACTGTTTTTT.

This chain connects TRBV3-1 to TRBJ2-7; D might be TRBD1 (6 bases). Trimming pared 10 bases from V and 3 bases from J, leaving 13 bases between. Looked up from germline, CDR1 is LGHDT and CDR2 is YNNKEL (reference sequence). The CDR3 extends over 12 amino acids. CDR3 nucleotide sequence: TGTGCCACCTCAATACAGGGCTACGAGCAGTACTTC. Residues: CATSIQGYEQYF.

CDR3 residues: CASRGDAPSNQPQHF. CDR3 bases: TGTGCCAGCAGAGGAGACGCCCCGAGCAATCAGCCCCAGCATTTT. The V gene is TRBV6-1, the J gene TRBJ1-5; unclear D gene. Trimming removed 6 bases from V and 1 base from J, with 13 bases in between. Germline CDR1 is MNHNS and CDR2 is SASEGT. The CDR3 is 15 amino acids.

As concerns this clonotype: A read error may explain this, as a much larger clone is one base away. This chain joins TRBV6-1 and TRBJ2-5; 9 nucleotides agree with TRBD2. Losses at the gene ends were 5 bases for V and 4 bases for J; bases not matched to a gene: 17. CDR3 length: 18 residues. Germline V gene data show CDR1 as MNHNS and CDR2 as SASEGT. The CDR3 region is CASSYLKGLAKAVETQYF. CDR3 nucleotides: TGTGCCAGCAGTTACCTTAAAGGACTAGCGAAGGCCGTAGAGACCCAGTACTTC.

This clonotype was seen repeatedly, ten times or more. The genes are TRBV2 and TRBJ1-6; weak D call: TRBD1 (6 bases). V was clipped by 0 bases and J by 8 bases, with 8 bases between them. From germline, CDR1 is SNHLY and CDR2 FYNNEI. The CDR3 runs 14 residues. The CDR3 loop reads CASSEAGGHSPLHF. CDR3 DNA sequence: TGTGCCAGCAGTGAAGCGGGGGGGCATTCACCCCTCCACTTT.

This clonotype was recorded at least ten times. V gene TRBV12-3 or TRBV12-4 combines with J gene TRBJ1-1, with D unresolved. The CDR3 totals 16 residues. Trimming left V 3 bases short and J 0 bases short, with 14 bases between. CDR3 sequence reads: CASSFDFMSLNTEAFF. CDR3 DNA sequence: TGTGCCAGCAGTTTCGATTTTATGTCTTTGAACACTGAAGCTTTCTTT.

This clonotype was seen a handful of times. The rearrangement uses TRBV20-1 and TRBJ1-1; D gene unclear. V dropped 0 bases and J dropped 7 bases, with 9 bases sitting between them. This CDR3 contains 12 residues. Germline V lookup: CDR1 DFQATT, CDR2 SNEGSKA (reference sequence). CDR3 protein: CSARDSASEAFF. The CDR3 coding sequence is TGCAGTGCTAGAGATTCGGCGAGTGAAGCTTTCTTT.

The rearrangement links TRBV7-2 to TRBJ1-6, with a tentative D call TRBD1 (6 bases). V was clipped by 3 bases and J by 3 bases, with 12 bases between them. This CDR3 is built from 16 residues. Per the germline V gene, CDR1 is SGHTA and CDR2 is FQGNSA. The CDR3 nucleotides are TGTGCCAGCAGCTTGAGGGACACAAGCTATAATTCACCCCTCCACTTT. Translated, it gives CASSLRDTSYNSPLHF.

This chain uses TRBV5-1 with TRBJ2-7; D is uncertain. The CDR3 totals 12 residues. The germline V gene has CDR1 SGHRS and CDR2 YFSETQ. Trimming took off 4 bases at V and 7 bases at J, with 12 bases between the two ends. The CDR3 is CASSPTAWEQYF. The DNA for the CDR3 is TGCGCCAGCAGCCCGACGGCCTGGGAGCAGTACTTC.

This clonotype was found many times. The rearrangement joins TRBV28 to TRBJ1-2, with D uncertain. This CDR3 is built from 13 residues. Germline V lookup: CDR1 MDHEN, CDR2 SYDVKM. The V end lost 5 bases, the J end lost 3 bases, and 10 bases lay between the germline ends. CDR3 region: CASSVLGYYGYTF. Here the CDR3 DNA reads TGTGCCAGCAGTGTCCTGGGGTACTATGGCTACACCTTC.

This clonotype has at least ten counts. This sequence joins TRBV20-1 and TRBJ2-7; 8 nucleotides agree with TRBD2. The CDR3 length is 15 residues. With 2 bases clipped from V and 2 bases from J, the junction kept 8 bases outside the gene matches. Germline assignment: CDR1 DFQATT and CDR2 SNEGSKA (reference sequence). CDR3 bases: TGCAGTGCTAGACCCCTAGCGGGTCTCGCCTACGAGCAGTACTTC. Its translation: CSARPLAGLAYEQYF.

As concerns this clonotype: Just one base apart from a much larger clone, this may be a read error. The chain employs TRBV25-1 and TRBJ1-4, with 7 bases aligning to TRBD1. In germline, CDR1 is MGHDK, CDR2 SYGVNS. This CDR3 is built from 15 residues. CDR3 in DNA: TGTGCCAGCAGTGAATACGGACAGGCAAGGGAAAAACCGTTTTTT. Its translation is CASSEYGQAREKPFF.

V is TRBV11-3 and J is TRBJ2-2, with 7 bases that match TRBD1. Per the germline V gene, CDR1 is SGHNT and CDR2 is YENEEA. The CDR3 is 18 residues long. Losses at the gene ends were 0 bases for V and 2 bases for J; bases not matched to a gene: 9. CDR3 DNA sequence: TGTGCCAGCAGCTTAGACCAATACGGGACAGTTAACACCGGGGAGCTGTTTTTT. It translates to CASSLDQYGTVNTGELFF.

In its sample, this clonotype was seen many times. CDR3 residues: CASSEEGTRNTEAFF. Written as DNA, the CDR3 is TGTGCCAGCAGTGAAGAGGGGACACGGAACACTGAAGCTTTCTTT. The chain couples TRBV2 to TRBJ1-1; possibly TRBD1 for D (6 bases). This CDR3 is 15 amino acids long. The germline V gene encodes CDR1 SNHLY and CDR2 FYNNEI. Trimming left V 1 base short and J 1 base short, with 10 bases between.

The chain uses TRBV18 and TRBJ1-3; D is ambiguous. CDR1 is KGHSH, CDR2 LQKENI, per germline. Trimming took off 0 bases at V and 3 bases at J, with 12 bases between the two ends. The CDR3 has 16 amino acids. DNA for the CDR3: TGTGCCAGCTCACCACCGGACCTCTTGGGTGGAAACACCATATATTTT. Translated, it gives CASSPPDLLGGNTIYF.

This clonotype turned up a few times. This rearrangement joins TRBV20-1 to TRBJ1-3, with D unclear. Trimming removed 0 bases from V and 2 bases from J, with 17 bases in between. The CDR3 runs to 17 residues. Germline V CDR1 and CDR2: DFQATT, SNEGSKA (reference sequence). The CDR3 coding sequence is TGCAGTGCTAGAGATCGGCAGAACCTCTATCCTGGAAACACCATATATTTT. As protein: CSARDRQNLYPGNTIYF.

This clonotype was detected many times. V is TRBV28 and J is TRBJ1-2; D call uncertain. This CDR3 is built from 16 residues. CDR1 MDHEN and CDR2 SYDVKM come from the germline V gene. V lost 2 bases and J lost 3, with 16 bases in between. CDR3 coding DNA: TGTGCCAGCAGTTTAAAAGGGTGGGGTTTGGACTATGGCTACACCTTC. Amino acid sequence: CASSLKGWGLDYGYTF.

The CDR3 DNA reads TGTGCCAGCTCACCCGGACAGGGGACGGGATACGAGCAGTACTTC. This codes for CASSPGQGTGYEQYF. The chain recombines TRBV2 with TRBJ2-7, with 9 bases identical to TRBD1. Germline values: CDR1 SNHLY, CDR2 FYNNEI. The trim removed 8 bases at V and 4 bases at J, leaving 12 bases unmatched. This CDR3 has 15 residues.

This clonotype showed up just a few times. The rearrangement joins TRBV9 to TRBJ1-1; no firm D call. Germline V lookup: CDR1 SGDLS, CDR2 YYNGEE. Trimming stripped 0 bases from V and 0 bases from J, with 9 bases between. The CDR3 totals 15 residues. Written as DNA, the CDR3 is TGTGCCAGCAGCGTAGAGGGCAGTTTGAACACTGAAGCTTTCTTT. It codes for CASSVEGSLNTEAFF.